This TCR beta chain emerged from a study of T cell responses to AZD1222 COVID-19 vaccine. Some clones are missing from TCRdb's copy, which holds only in-frame ones; the method was immunoSEQ multiplex PCR. Altogether about 120,000 clones are present, over 75% being singletons, with the ten largest covering about 1.5%. The germline V gene has CDR1 MNHEY and CDR2 SMNVEV (reference sequence). The length of the CDR3 is 15 residues. Trimming shortened V by 5 bases and J by 3 bases, and 17 bases separated the two germline ends. Source: peripheral blood, taken on day 0 of AZD1222 vaccination. The clonotype comes from an adult in good health. This chain connects TRBV27 to TRBJ2-7; D ambiguous. Written as DNA, the CDR3 is TGTGCCAGCAGTATCTCTGGGCTAGATAACTACGAGCAGTACTTC. Protein: CASSISGLDNYEQYF.